The 18 T cell receptor beta chains below come from one sample, sequenced in a study of T cells in Graves' hyperthyroidism and ophthalmopathy. TCR beta CDR3 regions were amplified from RNA transcripts. HTBI primers were employed in a first-round RT-PCR of the TCR CDR3. TCRdb redid the calling of the multiplex PCR reads with MiXCR, one entry per CDR3 protein. The sample has around 400,000 distinct CDR3 sequences, around 15% seen once. Sequenced material: blood. These receptors were obtained from a woman in her fifties or sixties with Graves' ophthalmopathy.

Here the CDR3 reads CASSLTPSNTIYF. CDR3 coding DNA: TGTGCCAGCAGCTTAACCCCCTCAAACACCATATATTTT. The V call is TRBV7-9, the J call TRBJ1-3; D not certain. Trimming pared 2 bases from V and 6 bases from J, leaving 8 bases between. This CDR3 has 13 residues. Germline CDR1 and CDR2: SEHNR and FQNEAQ (reference sequence). The whole variable domain, remainder taken from reference TRBV7-9 and TRBJ1-3, is DTGVSQNPRHKITKRGQNVTFRCDPISEHNRLYWYRQTLGQGPEFLTYFQNEAQLEKSRLLSDRFSAERPKGSFSTLEIQRTEQGDSAMYLCASSLTPSNTIYFGEGSWLTVV.

This clonotype was seen ten or more times. The V call is TRBV5-1, the J call TRBJ2-7; 11 bases map to TRBD1. Germline V lookup: CDR1 SGHRS, CDR2 YFSETQ. The length of the CDR3 is 14 residues. Trimming took 4 bases from V and 5 from J; bases not matched to a gene: 5. The CDR3 DNA reads TGCGCCAGCAGCGAGGGACAGGGGGTAGACGAGCAGTACTTC. This gives the protein CASSEGQGVDEQYF.

This clonotype showed up many times. The gene calls are TRBV28 and TRBJ1-2; tentatively, D is TRBD1 (5 bases). The CDR3 has 12 residues. The V end lost 5 bases, the J end lost 8 bases, and 12 bases lay between the germline ends. Germline V gene lookup returns CDR1 MDHEN and CDR2 SYDVKM. In DNA form, the CDR3 reads TGTGCCAGCAGTCTAGTTGGGGACGGCTACACCTTC. Amino acids: CASSLVGDGYTF.

This clonotype was observed a handful of times. The chain couples TRBV20-1 to TRBJ2-2; D may be TRBD2 (5 bases). The CDR3 totals 13 residues. The germline V gene has CDR1 DFQATT and CDR2 SNEGSKA (reference sequence). Trimming stripped 6 bases from V and 1 base from J, with 9 bases between. The chain's CDR3 is CSAQSGNTGELFF. CDR3 bases: TGCAGTGCCCAAAGCGGGAACACCGGGGAGCTGTTTTTT.

The chain employs TRBV19 and TRBJ2-7, with 10 bases fitting TRBD1. CDR1 and CDR2 (germline): LNHDA, SQIVND (reference sequence). This CDR3 spans 15 amino acids. V was pared by 5 bases and J by 4 bases, with 8 bases of the junction left unmatched. In nucleotides, the CDR3 is TGTGCCAGTAGTGTTGGGACAGGGGATATTTACGAGCAGTACTTC. Translated, it gives CASSVGTGDIYEQYF.

This clonotype was observed at least ten times. The rearrangement uses TRBV18 and TRBJ2-1, with D possibly called TRBD1 or TRBD2 (5 bases each). Germline values: CDR1 KGHSH, CDR2 LQKENI. V was clipped by 2 bases and J by 0 bases, with 8 bases between them. There are 15 residues in the CDR3. Here the CDR3 reads CASSPRGDSYNEQFF. The CDR3 bases are TGTGCCAGCTCACCAAGAGGGGACTCCTACAATGAGCAGTTCTTC.

The rearrangement links TRBV29-1 to TRBJ1-5; 7 bases fit TRBD1. CDR3 length: 13 residues. Looked up from germline, CDR1 is SQVTM and CDR2 is ANQGSEA. Unmatched junction bases numbered 6, after V lost 0 bases and J lost 10 bases. The CDR3 spells CSVEDGQGGPQHF. In DNA form, the CDR3 reads TGCAGCGTTGAAGATGGCCAGGGGGGACCCCAGCATTTT.

This clonotype was detected ten times or more. The chain carries TRBV6-1 and TRBJ2-7; no clear D. V lost 2 bases and J lost 4, with 12 bases in between. Germline CDR1 reads MNHNS; CDR2 reads SASEGT. The length of the CDR3 is 14 residues. CDR3 sequence reads: CASSEQGRRYEQYF. In DNA, the CDR3 is TGTGCCAGCAGTGAACAAGGTAGAAGATACGAGCAGTACTTC.

This chain uses TRBV18 with TRBJ2-7; the match to TRBD2 covers 12 bases. CDR1 KGHSH and CDR2 LQKENI come from the germline V gene. V lost 3 bases and J lost 0; bases outside the gene matches: 9. This CDR3 spans 18 amino acids. The DNA of the CDR3 is TGTGCCAGCTCACCGCGCGGGACTAGCGGGCCTAGCTCCTACGAGCAGTACTTC. It specifies CASSPRGTSGPSSYEQYF.

This clonotype was seen at least ten times. The J gene is TRBJ2-7, the V gene TRBV6-1; D may be TRBD1 or TRBD2 (5 bases each). The length of the CDR3 is 15 residues. The V gene's germline CDR1 is MNHNS and CDR2 SASEGT. Trimming pared 1 base from V and 4 bases from J, leaving 14 bases between. The CDR3 sequence is CASSEVWGKLYEQYF. CDR3 coding DNA: TGTGCCAGCAGTGAAGTTTGGGGGAAACTGTACGAGCAGTACTTC.

There are many counts of this clonotype. The rearrangement links TRBV3-1 to TRBJ2-3, with a weak D call TRBD1 (6 bases). V was shortened by 0 bases and J by 4 bases, with 14 bases between the two germline ends. Germline V gene lookup returns CDR1 LGHDT and CDR2 YNNKEL (reference sequence). The CDR3 sequence is 16 residues long. CDR3: CASSQDPNRDPDTQYF. As DNA, the CDR3 is TGTGCCAGCAGCCAAGATCCGAACAGGGACCCAGATACGCAGTATTTT.

This clonotype was observed at least ten times. The chain recombines TRBV7-9 with TRBJ2-7; D might be TRBD1 or TRBD2, each matching 5 bases. Germline V gives CDR1 SEHNR, CDR2 FQNEAQ (reference sequence). The CDR3 spans 11 residues. Trimming took 6 bases from V and 5 from J, leaving 8 bases between them. CDR3 sequence: CASSRGDEQYF. The CDR3 coding sequence is TGTGCCAGCAGTAGAGGGGACGAGCAGTACTTC.

This clonotype was observed many times. The chain has TRBV2 and TRBJ2-3, with 11 bases matching TRBD2. CDR1 SNHLY and CDR2 FYNNEI come from the germline V gene. The CDR3 consists of 16 residues. The junction had 3 bases not matched to a gene; V was cut back by 3 bases and J by 1 base. The CDR3 region is CASSETSGIRTDTQYF. In DNA, the CDR3 is TGTGCCAGCAGTGAGACTAGCGGGATCCGCACAGATACGCAGTATTTT.

This clonotype appeared many times. V usage is TRBV29-1 and J usage is TRBJ2-1, with D maybe TRBD2 (6 bases). The V and J ends lost 3 bases and 7 bases respectively, with 10 bases between them. Germline V gene data show CDR1 as SQVTM and CDR2 as ANQGSEA. The CDR3 spans 12 residues. The CDR3 coding sequence is TGCAGCGTTGAGTTAGCGGTGAATGAGCAGTTCTTC. Its protein is CSVELAVNEQFF.

CDR3 loop: CASSAGTSESYEQYF. CDR3 bases: TGTGCCAGCAGCGCAGGGACTAGCGAGTCCTACGAGCAGTACTTC. J is TRBJ2-7 and V is TRBV7-8; 10 positions match TRBD2. Germline CDR1 and CDR2: SGHVS and FQNEAQ. The CDR3 is made up of 15 amino acids. V was pared by 5 bases and J by 1 base, with 5 bases of the junction left unmatched.

This clonotype has only a few counts. This rearrangement joins TRBV3-1 to TRBJ1-2; D possibly corresponds to TRBD1 (5 bases). Germline V gene data show CDR1 as LGHDT and CDR2 as YNNKEL (reference sequence). V was pared by 3 bases and J by 7 bases, with 9 bases between. The CDR3 is made up of 12 amino acids. CDR3 coding DNA: TGTGCCAGCAGCCAGGCAGGGTTTGGCTACACCTTC. This sequence encodes CASSQAGFGYTF.

There are a few counts of this clonotype. V usage is TRBV15 and J usage is TRBJ1-4; D might be TRBD1 (6 bases). The CDR3 sequence is 15 residues long. The V end was cut by 0 bases, the J end by 8 bases, with 13 bases between. Germline V gene lookup returns CDR1 LNHNV and CDR2 YYDKDF (reference sequence). In DNA form, the CDR3 reads TGTGCCACCAGCAGAGAACAGGGCTCGGGGGAAAAACTGTTTTTT. Residues: CATSREQGSGEKLFF. Full variable domain (outside the CDR3, taken from reference TRBV15 and TRBJ1-4): DAMVIQNPRYQVTQFGKPVTLSCSQTLNHNVMYWYQQKSSQAPKLLFHYYDKDFNNEADTPDNFQSRRPNTSFCFLDIRSPGLGDTAMYLCATSREQGSGEKLFFGSGTQLSVL.

This clonotype appeared many times. The CDR3 DNA follows: TGTGCCAGCAGAGCTGACAGGAACACCGGGGAGCTGTTTTTT. Encoded protein: CASRADRNTGELFF. The chain links TRBV2 to TRBJ2-2, with D perhaps TRBD1 (5 bases). The CDR3 covers 14 residues. Trimming shortened V by 6 bases and J by 1 base, and 9 bases separated the two germline ends. Per germline, CDR1 SNHLY and CDR2 FYNNEI.